This is a list of T cell receptor beta chains from one sample in a study of blood T cell repertoires in COVID-19. Only in-frame clones appear in the TCRdb table, and some are missing; sequencing was by immunoSEQ multiplex PCR. This sample has more than 80,000 clones; approximately 88% occur once, and the top ten carry roughly 10%. Source material: peripheral blood. These receptors originate from a man older than 75 with acute or convalescent COVID-19. The CDR3 runs from the conserved cysteine through the conserved F or W. The D gene is left open where the match is weak. A clone size is listed for some rows: how often the clone was seen (once, few, many), or a class if it is expanded.

J,D,size,V,length,DNA,CDR3
TRBJ1-2,.,few,TRBV6-2/TRBV6-3,13,TGTGCCAGCAGTTACTCGAGCAACTATGGCTACACCTTC,CASSYSSNYGYTF
TRBJ1-6,.,once,TRBV15,18,TGTGCCACCAGAATAGTGGGGCGCCAGAGCTCCTATAATTCACCCCTCCACTTT,CATRIVGRQSSYNSPLHF
TRBJ1-5,.,.,TRBV12-5,17,TGTGCTAGTGGTTTGGTATGGGGGGACTCTAGCAATCAGCCCCAGCATTTT,CASGLVWGDSSNQPQHF
TRBJ2-3,TRBD2,.,TRBV5-4,17,TGTGCCAGCAGCTTGGGCGGGCTAGCGGGAGGAACAGATACGCAGTATTTT,CASSLGGLAGGTDTQYF
TRBJ2-7,.,.,TRBV29-1,13,TGCAGCGCCAAAGGCGGGCCCTCCTACGAGCAGTACTTC,CSAKGGPSYEQYF
TRBJ2-2,.,.,TRBV3-1/TRBV3-2,15,TGTGCCAGCAGCCAGGGGGCCTTGGATTCCGGGGAGCTGTTTTTT,CASSQGALDSGELFF
TRBJ1-4,.,.,TRBV10-2,16,TGCGCCAGCAGTGACAGGGTTTTCCCAACTAATGAAAAACTGTTTTTT,CASSDRVFPTNEKLFF
TRBJ1-4,TRBD1,.,TRBV28,15,TGTGCCAGCAGGGGACGGACAGGGTCTAATGAAAAACTGTTTTTT,CASRGRTGSNEKLFF
TRBJ1-1,.,once,TRBV5-4,13,TGTGCCAGCAGCTCCTACAGGGAGACTGAAGCTTTCTTT,CASSSYRETEAFF
TRBJ1-2,TRBD1,.,TRBV18,14,TGTGCCAGCTCATCAGACAGGGGCGGCTATGGCTACACCTTC,CASSSDRGGYGYTF
TRBJ1-2,.,.,TRBV3-1/TRBV3-2,13,TGTGCCAGCAGTCGAGCGGGGACACACGGCTACACCTTC,CASSRAGTHGYTF
TRBJ2-5,.,.,TRBV10-3,14,TGTGCCACTGGGGACACTATCTTAGGTGAGACCCAGTACTTC,CATGDTILGETQYF
TRBJ2-3,.,once,TRBV4-3,15,TGCGCCAGCAGCCAAGATGTCGGGAAGACAGATACGCAGTATTTT,CASSQDVGKTDTQYF
TRBJ2-2,.,.,TRBV20-1,14,TGCAGTGCTAGTGTGGGAGCGGACACCGGGGAGCTGTTTTTT,CSASVGADTGELFF
TRBJ1-2,.,few,TRBV9,19,TGTGCCAGCAGCGTAGGGGACCCGGGACTAATAACGCTCGGCTATGGCTACACCTTC,CASSVGDPGLITLGYGYTF
TRBJ1-2,TRBD1,.,TRBV27,14,TGTGCCAGCAGTTCCGGGACAGGGCGGGTTGGCTACACCTTC,CASSSGTGRVGYTF